The present T cell receptor beta chain was sequenced within a study of radiotherapy plus CTLA-4 blockade in lung cancer (dated by TCRdb to the late 2010s). Study-wide context: Among enrolled patients, approximately 17% had an objective response and roughly 31% reached disease control. Points the paper makes about the study in general: After treatment with radiotherapy and ipilimumab, TCR clones that originated in tumors expanded in peripheral blood. The strongest predictors of response were reported to be early dynamic shifts in blood T cell clones along with a rise in serum interferon-beta following radiation.

Libraries were made using the immunoSEQ multiplex PCR assay. TCRdb carries this immuneACCESS record with in-frame sequences only. Its versions omit some clonotypes, under half of them owing to an unresolved V gene in the studies checked, with the rest unexplained. For this sample there are about 28,000 clones; over 60% appear just once. The ten largest clones add up to over 15% of the sample. Note on this clone: Its binding antigen is unknown. No quality values exist for individual bases; no much larger clone is one base distant.

The CDR3 has 15 amino acids, counting the end cysteine and phenylalanine. Only CDR3 DNA is held: 45 bases, read in frame from base 1. Here V drops 3 bases and J drops 10 bases, and the junction holds 6 bases not matched to any gene. CDR1 and CDR2 (MNHEY, SMNVEV) derive from the germline V gene (reference sequence). Focal radiation therapy combined with CTLA-4 blockade (ipilimumab) was tested in patients with chemo-refractory metastatic non-small-cell lung cancer. The sequencing here drew on peripheral blood, taken from a patient treated with radiotherapy plus ipilimumab. This sequence uses TRBV27 and TRBJ2-1; a stretch of 13 junction bases matches TRBD2. This TCR was recovered from a human donor with non-small cell lung cancer that progressed on radiotherapy plus ipilimumab. The CDR3 region has the sequence CASSFGLAGEREQFF. The DNA sequence is as follows: TGTGCCAGCAGTTTCGGACTAGCGGGAGAGAGGGAGCAGTTCTTC.